This TCR beta chain was observed in a study of blood T cell repertoires in COVID-19. This clone was counted between two and nine times. Profiling relied on immunoSEQ multiplex PCR, and the TCRdb table lists in-frame clones only, not all of them. The sample has 100,000 or so clones, around 81% seen once. CDR3 length equals 14 residues. Germline CDR1 reads LNHDA; CDR2 reads SQIVND (reference sequence). Trimming cost V 5 bases and J 13 bases, with 21 bases left between them. Sequenced: peripheral blood. This rearrangement joins TRBV19 to TRBJ2-1; the D is unclear. The source of this sequence is a man older than 75 with acute or convalescent COVID-19. The CDR3 region has the DNA TGTGCCAGTAGTGATGGGCGAGCCCCCTACGTTCAGTTCTTC. It translates to CASSDGRAPYVQFF.